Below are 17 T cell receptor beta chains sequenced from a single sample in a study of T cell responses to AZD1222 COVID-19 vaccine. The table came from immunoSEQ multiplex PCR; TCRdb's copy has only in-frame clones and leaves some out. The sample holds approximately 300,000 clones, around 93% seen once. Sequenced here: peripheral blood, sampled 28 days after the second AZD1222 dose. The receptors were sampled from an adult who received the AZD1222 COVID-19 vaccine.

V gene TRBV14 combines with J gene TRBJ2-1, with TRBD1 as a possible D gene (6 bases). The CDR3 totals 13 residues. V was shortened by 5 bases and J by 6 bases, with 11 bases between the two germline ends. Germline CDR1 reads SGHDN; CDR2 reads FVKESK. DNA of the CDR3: TGTGCCAGCAGCTCAGGGGCGGCCAATGAGCAGTTCTTC. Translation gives CASSSGAANEQFF.

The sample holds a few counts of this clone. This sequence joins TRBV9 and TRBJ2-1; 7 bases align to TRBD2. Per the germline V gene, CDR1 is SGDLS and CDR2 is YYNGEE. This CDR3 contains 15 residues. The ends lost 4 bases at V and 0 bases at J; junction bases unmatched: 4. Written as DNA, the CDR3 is TGTGCCAGCAGCCCTCGGGGGGACTCCTACAATGAGCAGTTCTTC. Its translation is CASSPRGDSYNEQFF.

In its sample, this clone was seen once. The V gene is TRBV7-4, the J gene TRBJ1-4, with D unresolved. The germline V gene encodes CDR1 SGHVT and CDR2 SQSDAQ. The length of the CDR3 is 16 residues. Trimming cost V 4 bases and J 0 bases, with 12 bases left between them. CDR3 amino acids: CASSSYPLPTNEKLFF. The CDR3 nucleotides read TGTGCCAGCAGCTCGTACCCCCTACCAACTAATGAAAAACTGTTTTTT.

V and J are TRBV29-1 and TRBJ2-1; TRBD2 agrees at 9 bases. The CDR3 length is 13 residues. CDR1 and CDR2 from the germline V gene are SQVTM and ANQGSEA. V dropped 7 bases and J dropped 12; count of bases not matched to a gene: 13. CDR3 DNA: TGCAGCGCCTTGGGGCGGGAGGGACTGCCGCAGTTCTTC. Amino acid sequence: CSALGREGLPQFF.

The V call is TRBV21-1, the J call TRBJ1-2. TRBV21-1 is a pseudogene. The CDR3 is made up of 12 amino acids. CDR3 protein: CASRGGKGGYTF. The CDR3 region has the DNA TGTGCCAGCAGGGGCGGGAAGGGTGGCTACACCTTC.

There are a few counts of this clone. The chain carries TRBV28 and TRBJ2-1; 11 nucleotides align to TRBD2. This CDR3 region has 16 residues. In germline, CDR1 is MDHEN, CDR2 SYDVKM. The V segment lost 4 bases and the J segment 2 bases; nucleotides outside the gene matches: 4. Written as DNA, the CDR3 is TGTGCCAGCAGTTCCGCTAGCGGGGGGACCTACAATGAGCAGTTCTTC. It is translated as CASSSASGGTYNEQFF.

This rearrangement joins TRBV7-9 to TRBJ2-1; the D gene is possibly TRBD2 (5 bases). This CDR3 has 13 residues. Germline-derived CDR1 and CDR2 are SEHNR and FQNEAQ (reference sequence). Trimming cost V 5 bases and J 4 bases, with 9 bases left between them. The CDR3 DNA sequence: TGTGCCAGCAGCCGCGGACTGTACAATGAGCAGTTCTTC. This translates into CASSRGLYNEQFF.

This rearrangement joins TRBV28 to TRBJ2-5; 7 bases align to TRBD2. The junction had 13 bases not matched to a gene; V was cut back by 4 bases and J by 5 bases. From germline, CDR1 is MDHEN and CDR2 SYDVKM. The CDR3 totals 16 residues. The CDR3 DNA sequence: TGTGCCAGCAGTTCTGGGGGTGCGGGAGCCCGGGAGACCCAGTACTTC. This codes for CASSSGGAGARETQYF. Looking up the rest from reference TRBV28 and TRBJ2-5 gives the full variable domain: DVKVTQSSRYLVKRTGEKVFLECVQDMDHENMFWYRQDPGLGLRLIYFSYDVKMKEKGDIPEGYSVSREKKERFSLILESASTNQTSMYLCASSSGGAGARETQYFGPGTRLLVL.

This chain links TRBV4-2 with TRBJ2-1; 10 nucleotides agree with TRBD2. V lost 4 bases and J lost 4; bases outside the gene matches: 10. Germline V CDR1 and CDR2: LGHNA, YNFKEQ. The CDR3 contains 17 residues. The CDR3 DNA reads TGTGCCAGCAGCCTCCCCGCCGGGACTAGCGCGTACAATGAGCAGTTCTTC. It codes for CASSLPAGTSAYNEQFF.

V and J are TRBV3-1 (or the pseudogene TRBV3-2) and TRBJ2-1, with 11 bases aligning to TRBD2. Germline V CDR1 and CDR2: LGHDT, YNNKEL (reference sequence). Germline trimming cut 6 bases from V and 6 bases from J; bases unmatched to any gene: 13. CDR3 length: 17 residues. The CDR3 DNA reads TGTGCCAGCAGGGGATCTAGCGGGGGGAACTTCGGCAATGAGCAGTTCTTC. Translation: CASRGSSGGNFGNEQFF.

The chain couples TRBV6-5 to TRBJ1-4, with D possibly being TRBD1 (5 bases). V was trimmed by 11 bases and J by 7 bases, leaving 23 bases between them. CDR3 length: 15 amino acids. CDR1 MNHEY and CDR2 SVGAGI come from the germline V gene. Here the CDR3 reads CASHPAPGTGEKLFF. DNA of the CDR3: TGTGCCTCCCACCCCGCCCCCGGGACGGGTGAAAAACTGTTTTTT.

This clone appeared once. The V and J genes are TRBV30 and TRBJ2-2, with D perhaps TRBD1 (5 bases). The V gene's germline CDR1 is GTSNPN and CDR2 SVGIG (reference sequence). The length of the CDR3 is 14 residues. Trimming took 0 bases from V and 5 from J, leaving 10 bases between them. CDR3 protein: CAWSVVAGTGELFF. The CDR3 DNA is TGTGCCTGGAGTGTTGTTGCAGGGACCGGGGAGCTGTTTTTT.

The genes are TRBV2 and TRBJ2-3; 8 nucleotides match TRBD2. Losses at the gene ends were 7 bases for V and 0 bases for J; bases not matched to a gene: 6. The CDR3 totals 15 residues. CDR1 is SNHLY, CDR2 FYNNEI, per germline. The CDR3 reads CASTGRGGSTDTQYF. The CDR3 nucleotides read TGTGCCAGCACCGGGAGGGGGGGTAGCACAGATACGCAGTATTTT. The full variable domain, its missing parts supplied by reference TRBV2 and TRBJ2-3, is EPEVTQTPSHQVTQMGQEVILRCVPISNHLYFYWYRQILGQKVEFLVSFYNNEISEKSEIFDDQFSVERPDGSNFTLKIRSTKLEDSAMYFCASTGRGGSTDTQYFGPGTRLTVL.

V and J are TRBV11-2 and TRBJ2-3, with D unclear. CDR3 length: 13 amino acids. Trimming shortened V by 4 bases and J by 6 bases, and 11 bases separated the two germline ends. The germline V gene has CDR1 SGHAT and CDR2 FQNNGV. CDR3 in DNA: TGTGCCAGCAGCTACTTTCTACGGGATACGCAGTATTTT. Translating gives CASSYFLRDTQYF. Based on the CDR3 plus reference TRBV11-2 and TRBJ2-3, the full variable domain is EAGVAQSPRYKIIEKRQSVAFWCNPISGHATLYWYQQILGQGPKLLIQFQNNGVVDDSQLPKDRFSAERLKGVDSTLKIQPAKLEDSAVYLCASSYFLRDTQYFGPGTRLTVL.

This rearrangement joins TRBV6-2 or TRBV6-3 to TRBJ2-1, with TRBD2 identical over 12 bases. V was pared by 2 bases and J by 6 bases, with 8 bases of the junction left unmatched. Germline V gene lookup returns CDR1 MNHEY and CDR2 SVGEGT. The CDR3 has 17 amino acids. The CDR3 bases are TGTGCCAGCAGTTACGCGGCTAGCGGGAGGGCCCTCAATGAGCAGTTCTTC. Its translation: CASSYAASGRALNEQFF.

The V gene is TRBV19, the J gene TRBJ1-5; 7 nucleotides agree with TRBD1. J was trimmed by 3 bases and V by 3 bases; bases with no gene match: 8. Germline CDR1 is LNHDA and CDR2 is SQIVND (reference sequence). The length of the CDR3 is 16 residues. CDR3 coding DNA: TGTGCCAGTAGTATTTTGGGCACAGGGGACAATCAGCCCCAGCATTTT. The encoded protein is CASSILGTGDNQPQHF. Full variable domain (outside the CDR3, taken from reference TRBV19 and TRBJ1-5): DGGITQSPKYLFRKEGQNVTLSCEQNLNHDAMYWYRQDPGQGLRLIYYSQIVNDFQKGDIAEGYSVSREKKESFPLTVTSAQKNPTAFYLCASSILGTGDNQPQHFGDGTRLSIL.

The CDR3 nucleotides are TGTGCCAGCAGAGCGCGACAGGGAGGTAATTCACCCCTCCACTTT. It encodes CASRARQGGNSPLHF. J is TRBJ1-6 and V is TRBV2, with TRBD1 matching 7 bases. This CDR3 has 15 residues. CDR1 is SNHLY and CDR2 is FYNNEI in the germline V gene. Trimming removed 6 bases from V and 6 bases from J; junction bases left unmatched: 8.